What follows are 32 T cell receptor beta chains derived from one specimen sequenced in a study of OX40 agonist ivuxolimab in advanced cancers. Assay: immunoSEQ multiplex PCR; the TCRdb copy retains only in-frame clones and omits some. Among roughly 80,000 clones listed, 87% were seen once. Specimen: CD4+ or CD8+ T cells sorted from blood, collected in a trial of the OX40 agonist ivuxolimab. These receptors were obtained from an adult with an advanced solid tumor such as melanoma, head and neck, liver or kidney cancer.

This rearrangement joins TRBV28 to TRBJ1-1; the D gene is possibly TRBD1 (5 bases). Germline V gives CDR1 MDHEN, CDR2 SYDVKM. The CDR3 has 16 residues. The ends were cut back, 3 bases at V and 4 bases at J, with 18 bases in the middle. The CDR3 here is CASSLGGRQMGTEAFF. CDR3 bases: TGTGCCAGCAGTTTGGGGGGAAGACAGATGGGCACTGAAGCTTTCTTT.

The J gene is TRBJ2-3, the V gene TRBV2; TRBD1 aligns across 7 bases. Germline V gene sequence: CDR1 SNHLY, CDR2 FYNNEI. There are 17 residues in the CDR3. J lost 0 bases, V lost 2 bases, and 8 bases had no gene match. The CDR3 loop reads CASSEQPGTASTDTQYF. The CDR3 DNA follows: TGTGCCAGCAGTGAACAACCCGGGACAGCTAGCACAGATACGCAGTATTTT.

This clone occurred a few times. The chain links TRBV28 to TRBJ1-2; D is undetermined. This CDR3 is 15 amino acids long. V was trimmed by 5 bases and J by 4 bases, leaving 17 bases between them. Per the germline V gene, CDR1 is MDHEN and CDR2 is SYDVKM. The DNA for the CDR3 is TGTGCCAGCAGTCCGGAGACGAGCCCGCTCTATGGCTACACCTTC. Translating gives CASSPETSPLYGYTF.

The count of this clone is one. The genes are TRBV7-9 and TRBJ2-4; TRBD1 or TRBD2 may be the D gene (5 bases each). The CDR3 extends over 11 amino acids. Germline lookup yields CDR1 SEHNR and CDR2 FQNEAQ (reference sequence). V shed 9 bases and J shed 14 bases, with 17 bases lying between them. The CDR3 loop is CASAAGTLKYF. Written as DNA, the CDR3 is TGTGCCAGTGCCGCCGGGACCCTGAAGTACTTC.

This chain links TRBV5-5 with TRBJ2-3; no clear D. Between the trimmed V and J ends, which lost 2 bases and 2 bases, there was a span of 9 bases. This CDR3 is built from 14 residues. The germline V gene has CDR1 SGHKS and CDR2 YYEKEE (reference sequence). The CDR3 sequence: CASSFLVPTDTQYF. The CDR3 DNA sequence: TGTGCCAGCAGCTTTTTAGTTCCCACAGATACGCAGTATTTT.

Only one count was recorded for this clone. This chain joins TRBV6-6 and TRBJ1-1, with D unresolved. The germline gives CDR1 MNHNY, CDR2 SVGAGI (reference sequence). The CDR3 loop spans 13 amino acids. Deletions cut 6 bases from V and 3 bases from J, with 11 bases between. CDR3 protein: CASSSRQHTEAFF. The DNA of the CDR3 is TGTGCCAGCAGCTCGCGGCAACACACTGAAGCTTTCTTT.

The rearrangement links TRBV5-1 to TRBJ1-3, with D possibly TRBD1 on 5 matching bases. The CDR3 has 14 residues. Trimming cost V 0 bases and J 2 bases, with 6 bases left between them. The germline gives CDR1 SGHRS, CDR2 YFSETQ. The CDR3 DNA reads TGCGCCAGCAGCTTGGGACAGACTGGAAACACCATATATTTT. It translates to CASSLGQTGNTIYF.

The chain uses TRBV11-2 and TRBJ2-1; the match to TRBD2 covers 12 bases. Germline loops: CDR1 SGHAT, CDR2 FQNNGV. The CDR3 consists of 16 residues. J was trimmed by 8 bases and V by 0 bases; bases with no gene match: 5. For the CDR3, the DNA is TGTGCCAGCAGCTTAGAACCTAGCGGGGGGGCCGATGAGCAGTTCTTC. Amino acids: CASSLEPSGGADEQFF.

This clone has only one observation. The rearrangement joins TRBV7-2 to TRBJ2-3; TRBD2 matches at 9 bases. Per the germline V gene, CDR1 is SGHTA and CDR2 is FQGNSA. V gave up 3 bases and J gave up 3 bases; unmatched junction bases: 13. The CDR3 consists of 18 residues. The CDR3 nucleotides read TGTGCCAGCAGCTTTCTCGGTAGCGGGAGACAAACGACAGATACGCAGTATTTT. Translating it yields CASSFLGSGRQTTDTQYF. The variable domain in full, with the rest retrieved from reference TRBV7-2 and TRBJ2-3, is GAGVSQSPSNKVTEKGKDVELRCDPISGHTALYWYRQSLGQGLEFLIYFQGNSAPDKSGLPSDRFSAERTGGSVSTLTIQRTQQEDSAVYLCASSFLGSGRQTTDTQYFGPGTRLTVL.

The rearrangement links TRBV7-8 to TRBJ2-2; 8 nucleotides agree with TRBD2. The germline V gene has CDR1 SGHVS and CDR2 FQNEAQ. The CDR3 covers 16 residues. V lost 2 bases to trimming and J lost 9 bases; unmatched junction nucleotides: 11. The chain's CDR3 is CASSLRSPAGVRELFF. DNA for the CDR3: TGTGCCAGCAGCTTACGGTCCCCAGCGGGAGTACGGGAGCTGTTTTTT. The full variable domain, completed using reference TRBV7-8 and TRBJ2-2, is GAGVSQSPRYKVAKRGQDVALRCDPISGHVSLFWYQQALGQGPEFLTYFQNEAQLDKSGLPSDRFFAERPEGSVSTLKIQRTQQEDSAVYLCASSLRSPAGVRELFFGEGSRLTVL.

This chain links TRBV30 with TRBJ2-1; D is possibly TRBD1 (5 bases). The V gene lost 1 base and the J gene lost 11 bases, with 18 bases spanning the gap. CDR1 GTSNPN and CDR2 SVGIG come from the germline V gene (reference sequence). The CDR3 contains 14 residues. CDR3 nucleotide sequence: TGTGCCTGGAGTGGACTCCGTGGGGCAGGCAAGCAGTTCTTC. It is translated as CAWSGLRGAGKQFF.

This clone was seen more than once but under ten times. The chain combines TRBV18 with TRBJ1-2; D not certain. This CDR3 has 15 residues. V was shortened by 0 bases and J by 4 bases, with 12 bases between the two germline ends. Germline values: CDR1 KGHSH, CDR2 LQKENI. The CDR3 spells CASSPPTGPLYGYTF. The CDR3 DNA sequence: TGTGCCAGCTCACCACCCACTGGCCCCCTCTATGGCTACACCTTC.

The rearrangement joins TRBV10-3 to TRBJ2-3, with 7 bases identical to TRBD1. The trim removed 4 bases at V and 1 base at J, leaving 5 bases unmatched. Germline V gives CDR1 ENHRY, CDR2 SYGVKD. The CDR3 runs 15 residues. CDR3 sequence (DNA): TGTGCCATCAGTGTAGGGGGCTATGGCACAGATACGCAGTATTTT. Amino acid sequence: CAISVGGYGTDTQYF.

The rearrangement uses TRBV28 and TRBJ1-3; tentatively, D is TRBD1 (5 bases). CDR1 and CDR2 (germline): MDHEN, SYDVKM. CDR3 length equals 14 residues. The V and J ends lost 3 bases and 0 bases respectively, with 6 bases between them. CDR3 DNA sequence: TGTGCCAGCAGTTTGCAGGGCTCTGGAAACACCATATATTTT. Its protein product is CASSLQGSGNTIYF.

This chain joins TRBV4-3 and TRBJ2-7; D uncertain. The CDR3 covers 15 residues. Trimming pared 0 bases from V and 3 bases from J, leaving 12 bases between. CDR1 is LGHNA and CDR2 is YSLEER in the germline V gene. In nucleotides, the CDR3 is TGCGCCAGCAGCCAAGAATGGAACAGTAACTACGAGCAGTACTTC. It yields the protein CASSQEWNSNYEQYF.

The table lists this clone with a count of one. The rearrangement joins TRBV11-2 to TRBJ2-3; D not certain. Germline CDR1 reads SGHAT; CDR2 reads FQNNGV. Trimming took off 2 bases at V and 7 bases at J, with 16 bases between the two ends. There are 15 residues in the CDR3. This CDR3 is CASSLTSITPNTQYF. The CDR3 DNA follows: TGTGCCAGCAGCTTAACGTCCATCACCCCTAATACGCAGTATTTT.

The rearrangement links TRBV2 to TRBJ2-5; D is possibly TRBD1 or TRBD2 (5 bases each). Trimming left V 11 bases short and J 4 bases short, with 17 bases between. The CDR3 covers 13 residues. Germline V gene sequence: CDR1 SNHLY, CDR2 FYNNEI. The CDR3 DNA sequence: TGTGCCGGGACCTTTTCCCGGGGAGAGACCCAGTACTTC. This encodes CAGTFSRGETQYF.

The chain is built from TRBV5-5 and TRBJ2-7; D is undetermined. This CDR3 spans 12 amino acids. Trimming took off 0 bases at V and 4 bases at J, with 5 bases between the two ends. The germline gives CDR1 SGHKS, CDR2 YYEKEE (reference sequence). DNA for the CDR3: TGTGCCAGCAGCTTGGGTCGATACGAGCAGTACTTC. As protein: CASSLGRYEQYF.

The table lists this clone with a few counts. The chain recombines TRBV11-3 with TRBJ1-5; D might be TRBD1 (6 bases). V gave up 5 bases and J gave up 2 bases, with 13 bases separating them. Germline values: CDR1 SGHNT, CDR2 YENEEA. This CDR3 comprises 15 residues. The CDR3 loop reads CASSPTGWGNQPQHF. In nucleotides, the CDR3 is TGTGCCAGCAGCCCTACAGGGTGGGGCAATCAGCCCCAGCATTTT. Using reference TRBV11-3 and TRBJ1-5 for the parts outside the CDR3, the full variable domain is EAGVVQSPRYKIIEKKQPVAFWCNPISGHNTLYWYLQNLGQGPELLIRYENEEAVDDSQLPKDRFSAERLKGVDSTLKIQPAELGDSAVYLCASSPTGWGNQPQHFGDGTRLSIL.

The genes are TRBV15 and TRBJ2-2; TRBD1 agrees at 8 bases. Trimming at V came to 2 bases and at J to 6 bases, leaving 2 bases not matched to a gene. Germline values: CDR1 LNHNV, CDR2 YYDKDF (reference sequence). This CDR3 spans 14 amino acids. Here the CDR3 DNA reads TGTGCCACCAGCAGAAAGACAGGGGCCGGGGAGCTGTTTTTT. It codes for CATSRKTGAGELFF.

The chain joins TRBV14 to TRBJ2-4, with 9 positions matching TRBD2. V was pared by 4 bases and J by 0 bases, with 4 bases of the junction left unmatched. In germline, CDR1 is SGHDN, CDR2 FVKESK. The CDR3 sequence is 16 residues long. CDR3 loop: CASSLLAGKAKNIQYF. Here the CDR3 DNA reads TGTGCCAGCAGCCTTCTAGCGGGAAAAGCCAAAAACATTCAGTACTTC.

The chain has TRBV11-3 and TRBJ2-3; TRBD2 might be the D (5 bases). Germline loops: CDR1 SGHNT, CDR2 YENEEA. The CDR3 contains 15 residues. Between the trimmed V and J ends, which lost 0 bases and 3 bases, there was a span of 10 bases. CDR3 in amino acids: CASSLDGGETDTQYF. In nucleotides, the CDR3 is TGTGCCAGCAGCTTAGATGGTGGGGAGACAGATACGCAGTATTTT.

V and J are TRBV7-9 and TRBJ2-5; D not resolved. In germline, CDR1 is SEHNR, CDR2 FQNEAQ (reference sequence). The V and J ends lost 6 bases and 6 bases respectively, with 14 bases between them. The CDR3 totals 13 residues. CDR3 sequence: CASSSPGVQTQYF. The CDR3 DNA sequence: TGTGCCAGCAGTTCACCAGGTGTTCAGACCCAGTACTTC.

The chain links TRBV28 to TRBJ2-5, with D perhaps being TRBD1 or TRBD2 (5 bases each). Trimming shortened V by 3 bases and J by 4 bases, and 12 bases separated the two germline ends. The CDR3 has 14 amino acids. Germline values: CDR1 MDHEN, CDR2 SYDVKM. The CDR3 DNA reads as TGTGCCAGCAGTTTCCCTGGGGGTTCAGAGACCCAGTACTTC. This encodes CASSFPGGSETQYF.

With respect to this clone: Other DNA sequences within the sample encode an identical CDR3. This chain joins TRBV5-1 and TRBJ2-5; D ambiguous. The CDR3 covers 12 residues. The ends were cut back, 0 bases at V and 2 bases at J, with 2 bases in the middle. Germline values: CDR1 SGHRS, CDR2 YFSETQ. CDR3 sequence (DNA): TGCGCCAGCAGCTTGGAGCAAGAGACCCAGTACTTC. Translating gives CASSLEQETQYF.

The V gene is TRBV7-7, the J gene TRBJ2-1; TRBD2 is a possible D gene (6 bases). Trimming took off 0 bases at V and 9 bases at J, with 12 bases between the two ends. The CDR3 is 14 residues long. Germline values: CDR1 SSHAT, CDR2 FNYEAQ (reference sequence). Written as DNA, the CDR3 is TGTGCCAGCAGCTTAGCTGGAGGGAGCGGTGAGCAGTTCTTC. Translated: CASSLAGGSGEQFF.

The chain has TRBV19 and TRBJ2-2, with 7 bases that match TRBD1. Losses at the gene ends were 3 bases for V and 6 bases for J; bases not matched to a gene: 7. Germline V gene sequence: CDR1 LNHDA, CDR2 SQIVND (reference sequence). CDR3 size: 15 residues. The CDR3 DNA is TGTGCCAGTAGTATTTTGACAGGGAGCCCCGGGGAGCTGTTTTTT. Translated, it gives CASSILTGSPGELFF.

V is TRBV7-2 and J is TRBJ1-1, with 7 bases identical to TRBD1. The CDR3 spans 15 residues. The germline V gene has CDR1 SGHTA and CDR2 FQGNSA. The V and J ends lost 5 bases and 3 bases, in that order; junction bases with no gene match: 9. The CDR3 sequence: CASSPRQGLYTEAFF. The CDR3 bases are TGTGCCAGCAGCCCCCGACAGGGACTATACACTGAAGCTTTCTTT.

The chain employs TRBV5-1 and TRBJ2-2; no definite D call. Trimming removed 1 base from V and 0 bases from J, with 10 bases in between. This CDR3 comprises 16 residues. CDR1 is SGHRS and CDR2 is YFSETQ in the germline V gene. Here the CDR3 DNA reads TGCGCCAGCAGCTTGACGTCCTTCGCGAACACCGGGGAGCTGTTTTTT. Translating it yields CASSLTSFANTGELFF.

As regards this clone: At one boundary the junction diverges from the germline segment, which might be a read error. The CDR3 nucleotides are TGTGTCAGCAGTTCTGAGCGGTACACTGAAGCTTTCTTT. Its protein is CVSSSERYTEAFF. V is TRBV6-5 and J is TRBJ1-1; the D is unclear. CDR1 and CDR2 (germline): MNHEY, SVGAGI. This CDR3 is built from 13 residues.

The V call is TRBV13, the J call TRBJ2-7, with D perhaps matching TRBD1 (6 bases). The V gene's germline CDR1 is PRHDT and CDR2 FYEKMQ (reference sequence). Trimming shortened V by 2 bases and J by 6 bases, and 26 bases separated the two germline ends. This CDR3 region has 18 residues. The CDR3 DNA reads TGTGCCAGCAGCTTACTAATCCTTAGTGGGACACCCCGCGGCGAGCAGTACTTC. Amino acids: CASSLLILSGTPRGEQYF.

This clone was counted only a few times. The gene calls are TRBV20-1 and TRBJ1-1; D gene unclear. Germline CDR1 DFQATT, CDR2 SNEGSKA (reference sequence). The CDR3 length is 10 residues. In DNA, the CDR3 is TGCATAACGACACCTAGGGAAGCTTTCTTT. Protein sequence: CITTPREAFF.